This TCR beta chain stems from a study of blood T cell repertoires in COVID-19. The CDR3 totals 14 residues. V dropped 7 bases and J dropped 5; count of bases not matched to a gene: 7. CDR1 and CDR2 from the germline V gene are MNHEY and SVGAGI. Produced via immunoSEQ multiplex PCR; TCRdb's table is partial and in-frame only. The table records 250,000 to 350,000 clones, 75% to 90% of them present only once. This receptor was obtained from a woman in her 30s who had recovered from COVID-19. The chain employs TRBV6-5 and TRBJ1-4; 7 bases map to TRBD1. Sequenced input: PBMCs or T cells enriched from blood (not recorded which). CDR3 in amino acids: CASTTGAPNEKLFF. CDR3 nucleotides: TGTGCCAGCACTACAGGGGCCCCCAATGAAAAACTGTTTTTT.